Given below is one TCR beta chain in context. This clone was counted between two and nine times. The antigen it recognizes is unknown. Per-base qualities were not stored, and no clone one base away is much larger. These data originate in a study of beta chain features in type 1 diabetes (dated by TCRdb to between 2017 and 2018). Regarding the research as a whole: Mean age, gender distribution, total cell number and subset yield did not differ between patients and healthy donors. A total of around 110,000,000 sorted cells were examined across all samples, and RNA yield correlated strongly with the number of cells per subset. The study compared the TCRB repertoires of sorted circulating CD4+ T cell subsets in recently diagnosed type 1 diabetes patients with those in matched healthy donors. Regulatory and stem cell-like memory subsets were isolated from only 8 patients and roughly eight healthy donors, whereas naive and central memory subsets came from all 30 or so donors. General conclusions and limits of the study: Naive, central memory and regulatory TCRB repertoires appeared to be more similar among patients than among healthy donors. At VDJ recombination sites, patients with type 1 diabetes made fewer insertions and deleted more nucleotides, a pattern implying thymic rearrangement abnormalities. Shorter templates might have been favored by PCR, but patient and control samples were amplified and corrected together, so both groups would have been affected equally by any skew. Type 1 diabetes patients showed a moderate but significant shortening of TCRB CDR3 length in all four CD4+ subsets. Because the HLA sub-analyses included only small numbers of individuals, any influence of HLA type on TCRB rearrangement was left unresolved. Because cDNA was sequenced instead of genomic DNA, activated cells with high expression could be over-represented, although the groups did not differ in activation or CD3 levels.

The CDR3 covers 14 residues, taking in both the cysteine and the phenylalanine. Of all the DNA, just the CDR3 is kept, 42 bases in frame from base 1. At the junction V is shortened by 2 bases and J by 0 bases, with 7 bases in between. The germline V gene gives CDR1 as KGHSH and CDR2 as LQKENI. The entire amount of isolated RNA was reverse transcribed using the High Capacity cDNA Reverse Transcription Kit, so the sequenced TCRB transcripts were expressed ones. Naive, central memory and regulatory T cell samples underwent deep immunoSEQ sequencing, averaging around 3.6 million total reads per sample. After sorted cells were lysed in RLT buffer, RNA was extracted with DNase-treated RNeasy Micro or Mini kits, with the choice depending on cell number. Each cell subset was processed separately to prevent cross-contamination, with patient and healthy donor samples processed together. The immunoSEQ multiplex PCR was used to amplify TCRB sequences from cDNA, generating 87-bp fragments that spanned the CDR3 region. Sequencing of the amplicons was performed on the Illumina HiSeq platform. Regarding the original processing steps: PCR bias was computationally corrected using synthetic template baselines, reads within Hamming distance 2 were collapsed, and singletons that could not be merged were discarded. By aligning reads against IMGT, V, D and J genes, CDR3 length, and insertions or deletions at six rearrangement sites were assigned. Clonotype counts were normalized to sorted cell number within each subset before computing true diversity and Gini coefficients with the tcR R package. The overlap coefficient, calculated on TCRB nucleotide sequences, was used to measure repertoire sharing. As a proxy for the pre-selection repertoire, out-of-frame TCRB sequences from naive cells were analyzed. Not all clones reach the TCRdb copy of this immuneACCESS table, which keeps in-frame sequences only. Checked studies attribute under half of the gap to unresolved V genes and leave the rest unexplained. V, J and clone size were drawn from that table, and D and trimming were deduced from the DNA. The sample contains roughly 400,000 clones, more than 12% of them found a single time. The ten biggest clones cover under 0.02% of the sample.

Each donor gave one peripheral blood draw, averaging approximately 0.12 L, which was collected into heparinised tubes. A BD FACSAria II was used to sort naive, central memory, regulatory and stem cell-like memory CD4+ T cells with a panel that included CD45RO, CCR7, CD25, CD127, CD95 and CD27. A purity above 95% was achieved for all sorted populations. PBMCs were isolated right away by Lymphoprep density gradient centrifugation and were stained directly, without culture. So that batch effects would be minimized, each experiment stained and sorted samples in pairs, pairing one healthy donor with one patient.

The source of this sequence is a woman aged 18 to 35 in good health. Sequenced: naive CD4+ T cells from blood. Taken with the paper, the label for cell subset or site translates to: true naive CD4+ T cells. The chain uses TRBV18 and TRBJ1-2; the D gene is not confidently resolved. The CDR3 is CASSPSESNYGYTF. The nucleotides read TGTGCCAGCTCACCATCGGAGTCTAACTATGGCTACACCTTC.